This T cell receptor beta chain was documented in a study of technical replicates of blood from a few donors. Sequenced by immunoSEQ multiplex PCR; TCRdb stores in-frame clones only, minus some. This table has 95,000 to 100,000 clones, just over 95% appearing once. The J segment lost 10 bases and the V segment lost 3 bases, leaving 11 bases of the junction unmatched. Germline CDR1 is LNHDA and CDR2 is SQIVND (reference sequence). This CDR3 contains 16 residues. This TCR was recovered from a human donor in good health. The sample comprised T cells isolated from PBMCs. The rearrangement joins TRBV19 to TRBJ2-1, with 11 bases matching TRBD1. The CDR3 loop reads CASSINSGTGGIEQFF. DNA for the CDR3: TGTGCCAGTAGTATCAACTCCGGGACAGGGGGTATCGAGCAGTTCTTC.